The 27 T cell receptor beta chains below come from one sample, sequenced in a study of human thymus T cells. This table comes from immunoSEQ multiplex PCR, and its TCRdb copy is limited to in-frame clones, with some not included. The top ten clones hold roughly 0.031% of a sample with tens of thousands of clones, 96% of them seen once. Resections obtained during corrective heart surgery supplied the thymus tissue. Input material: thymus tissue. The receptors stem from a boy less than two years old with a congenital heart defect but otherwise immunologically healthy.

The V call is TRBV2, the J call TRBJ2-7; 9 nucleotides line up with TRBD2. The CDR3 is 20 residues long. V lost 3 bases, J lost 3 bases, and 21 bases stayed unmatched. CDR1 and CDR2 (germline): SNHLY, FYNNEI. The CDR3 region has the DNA TGTGCCAGCAGTGATCCCTTGGGCGGGGGGGCCTTTCATCCCAACTACGAGCAGTACTTC. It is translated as CASSDPLGGGAFHPNYEQYF. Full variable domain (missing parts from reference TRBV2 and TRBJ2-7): EPEVTQTPSHQVTQMGQEVILRCVPISNHLYFYWYRQILGQKVEFLVSFYNNEISEKSEIFDDQFSVERPDGSNFTLKIRSTKLEDSAMYFCASSDPLGGGAFHPNYEQYFGPGTRLTVT.

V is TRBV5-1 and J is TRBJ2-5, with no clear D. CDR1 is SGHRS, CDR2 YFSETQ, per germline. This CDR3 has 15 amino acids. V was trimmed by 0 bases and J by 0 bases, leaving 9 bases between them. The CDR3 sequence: CASSLGSMDQETQYF. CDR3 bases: TGCGCCAGCAGCTTGGGAAGTATGGACCAAGAGACCCAGTACTTC.

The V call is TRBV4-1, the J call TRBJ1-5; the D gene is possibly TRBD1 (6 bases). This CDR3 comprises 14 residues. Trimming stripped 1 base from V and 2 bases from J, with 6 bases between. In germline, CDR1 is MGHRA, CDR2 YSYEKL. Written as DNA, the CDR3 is TGCGCCAGCAGCCAAGGGACAGGCAATCAGCCCCAGCATTTT. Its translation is CASSQGTGNQPQHF.

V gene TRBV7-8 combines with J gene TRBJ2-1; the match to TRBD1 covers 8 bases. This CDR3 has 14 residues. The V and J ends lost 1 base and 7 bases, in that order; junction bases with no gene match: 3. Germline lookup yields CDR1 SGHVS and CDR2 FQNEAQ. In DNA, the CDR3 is TGTGCCAGCAGCTTAGGGACAGGGCCAAATGAGCAGTTCTTC. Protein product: CASSLGTGPNEQFF.

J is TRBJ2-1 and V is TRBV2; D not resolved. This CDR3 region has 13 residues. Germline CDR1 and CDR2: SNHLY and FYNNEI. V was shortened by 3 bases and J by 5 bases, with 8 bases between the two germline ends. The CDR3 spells CASSESGNNEQFF. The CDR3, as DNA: TGTGCCAGCAGTGAGTCCGGAAACAATGAGCAGTTCTTC.

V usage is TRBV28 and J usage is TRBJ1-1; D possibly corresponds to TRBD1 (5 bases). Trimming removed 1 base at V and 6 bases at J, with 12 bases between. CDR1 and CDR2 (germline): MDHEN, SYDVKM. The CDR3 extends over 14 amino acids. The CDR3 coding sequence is TGTGCCAGCAGTTTATTGAAGGGGTCGCCTGAAGCTTTCTTT. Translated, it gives CASSLLKGSPEAFF.

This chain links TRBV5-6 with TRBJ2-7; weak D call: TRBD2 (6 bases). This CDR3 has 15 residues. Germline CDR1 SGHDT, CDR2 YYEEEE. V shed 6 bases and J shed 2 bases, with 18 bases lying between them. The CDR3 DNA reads TGTGCCAGCACCTCCGCGGGGACCGACGCCTACGAGCAGTACTTC. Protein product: CASTSAGTDAYEQYF.

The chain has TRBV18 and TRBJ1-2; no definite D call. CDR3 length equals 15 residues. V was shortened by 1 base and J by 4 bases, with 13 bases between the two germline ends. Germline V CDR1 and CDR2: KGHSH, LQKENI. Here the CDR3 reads CASSPRGILGYGYTF. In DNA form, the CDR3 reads TGTGCCAGCTCACCACGAGGGATTTTGGGCTATGGCTACACCTTC.

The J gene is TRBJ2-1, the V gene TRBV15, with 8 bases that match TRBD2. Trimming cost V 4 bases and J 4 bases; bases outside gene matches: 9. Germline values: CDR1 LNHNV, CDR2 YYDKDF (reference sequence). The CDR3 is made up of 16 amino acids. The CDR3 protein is CATSTHRLALYNEQFF. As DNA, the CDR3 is TGTGCCACCAGCACACATCGACTAGCGCTATACAATGAGCAGTTCTTC.

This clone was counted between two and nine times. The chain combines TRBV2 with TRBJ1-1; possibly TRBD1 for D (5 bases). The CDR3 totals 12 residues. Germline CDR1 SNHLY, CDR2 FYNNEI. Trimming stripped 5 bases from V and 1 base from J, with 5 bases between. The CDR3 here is CASSTGNTEAFF. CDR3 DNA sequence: TGTGCCAGCAGTACAGGGAACACTGAAGCTTTCTTT.

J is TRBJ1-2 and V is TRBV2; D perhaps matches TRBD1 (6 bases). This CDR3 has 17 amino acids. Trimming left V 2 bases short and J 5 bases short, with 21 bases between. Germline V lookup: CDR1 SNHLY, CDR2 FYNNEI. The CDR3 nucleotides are TGTGCCAGCAGTGAACCAATTATCAACAGGGTGGGGTATGGCTACACCTTC. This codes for CASSEPIINRVGYGYTF.

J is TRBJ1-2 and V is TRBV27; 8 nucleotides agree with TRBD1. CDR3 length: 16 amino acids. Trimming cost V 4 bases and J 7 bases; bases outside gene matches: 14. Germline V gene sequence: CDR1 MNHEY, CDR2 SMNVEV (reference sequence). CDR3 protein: CASSSRPFRGQGGYTF. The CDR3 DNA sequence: TGTGCCAGCAGTTCACGGCCCTTCAGGGGGCAGGGTGGCTACACCTTC.

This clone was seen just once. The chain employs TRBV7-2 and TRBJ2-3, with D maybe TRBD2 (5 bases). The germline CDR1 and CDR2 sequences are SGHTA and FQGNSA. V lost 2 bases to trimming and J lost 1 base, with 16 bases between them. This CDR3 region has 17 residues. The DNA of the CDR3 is TGTGCCAGCAGCTTACCCTTAACGGGAACGGGCACAGATACGCAGTATTTT. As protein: CASSLPLTGTGTDTQYF.

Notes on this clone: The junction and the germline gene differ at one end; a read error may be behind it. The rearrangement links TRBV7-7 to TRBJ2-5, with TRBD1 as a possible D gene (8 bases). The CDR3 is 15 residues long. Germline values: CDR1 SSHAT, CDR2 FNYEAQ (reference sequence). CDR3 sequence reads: CASSSRTGRGETQYF. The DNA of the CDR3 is TGTGCTAGCAGCTCCCGGACAGGGAGGGGAGAGACCCAGTACTTC.

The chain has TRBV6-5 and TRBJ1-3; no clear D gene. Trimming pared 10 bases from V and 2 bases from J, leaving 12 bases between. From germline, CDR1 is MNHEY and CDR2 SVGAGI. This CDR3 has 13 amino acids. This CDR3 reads CAMRPGTGNTIYF. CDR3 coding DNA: TGTGCCATGAGGCCGGGCACTGGAAACACCATATATTTT.

The CDR3 spells CASSQPGQGDEQYF. CDR3 bases: TGTGCCAGCAGCCAGCCGGGACAGGGGGACGAGCAGTACTTC. The gene calls are TRBV14 and TRBJ2-7, with TRBD1 matching over 11 bases. This CDR3 has 14 residues. The V and J ends lost 3 bases and 5 bases, in that order; junction bases with no gene match: 3. Germline V gene sequence: CDR1 SGHDN, CDR2 FVKESK.

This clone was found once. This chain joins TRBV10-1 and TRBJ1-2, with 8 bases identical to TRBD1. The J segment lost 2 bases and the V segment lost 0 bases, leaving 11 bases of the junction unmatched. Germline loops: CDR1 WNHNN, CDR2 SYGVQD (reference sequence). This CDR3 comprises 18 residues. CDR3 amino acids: CASSESTGRGRPNYGYTF. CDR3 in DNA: TGCGCCAGCAGTGAGTCGACTGGCAGGGGGCGACCCAACTATGGCTACACCTTC.

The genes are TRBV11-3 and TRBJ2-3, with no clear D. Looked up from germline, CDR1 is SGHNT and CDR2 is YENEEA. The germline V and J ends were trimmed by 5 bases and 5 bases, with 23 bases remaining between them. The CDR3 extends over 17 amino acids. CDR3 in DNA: TGTGCCAGCAGCACCGACGGGCCAGAATTTTATAGAGATACGCAGTATTTT. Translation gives CASSTDGPEFYRDTQYF.

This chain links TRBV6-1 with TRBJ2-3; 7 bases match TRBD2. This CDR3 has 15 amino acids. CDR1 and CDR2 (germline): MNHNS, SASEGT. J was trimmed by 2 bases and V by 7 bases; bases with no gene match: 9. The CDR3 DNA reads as TGTGCCAGCAAGTTGGGAGGGTGGGCCACAGATACGCAGTATTTT. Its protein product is CASKLGGWATDTQYF.

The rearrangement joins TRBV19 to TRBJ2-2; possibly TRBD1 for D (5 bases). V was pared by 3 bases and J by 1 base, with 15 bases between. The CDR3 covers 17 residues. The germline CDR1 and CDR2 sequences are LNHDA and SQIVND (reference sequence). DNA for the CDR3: TGTGCCAGTAGTATTTATTGGAGACAGAAGAACACCGGGGAGCTGTTTTTT. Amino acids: CASSIYWRQKNTGELFF.

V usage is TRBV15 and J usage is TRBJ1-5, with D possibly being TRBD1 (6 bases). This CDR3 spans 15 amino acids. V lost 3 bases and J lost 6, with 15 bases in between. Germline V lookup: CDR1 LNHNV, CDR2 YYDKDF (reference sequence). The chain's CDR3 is CATSRITGCGQPQHF. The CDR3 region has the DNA TGTGCCACCAGCAGGATCACAGGGTGCGGTCAGCCCCAGCATTTT.

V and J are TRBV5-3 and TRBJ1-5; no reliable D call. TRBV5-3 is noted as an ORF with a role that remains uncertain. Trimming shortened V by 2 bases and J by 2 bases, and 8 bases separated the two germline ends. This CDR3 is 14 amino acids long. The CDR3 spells CARSLGRCNQPQHF. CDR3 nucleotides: TGTGCCAGAAGCTTAGGACGTTGCAATCAGCCCCAGCATTTT.

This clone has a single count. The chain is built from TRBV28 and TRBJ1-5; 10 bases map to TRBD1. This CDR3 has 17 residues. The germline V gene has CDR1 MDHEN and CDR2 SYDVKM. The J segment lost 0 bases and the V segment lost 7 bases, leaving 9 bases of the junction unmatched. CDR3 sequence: CASNKGQGSYSNQPQHF. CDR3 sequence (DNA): TGTGCCAGCAACAAGGGACAGGGGAGTTATAGCAATCAGCCCCAGCATTTT.

The CDR3 coding sequence is TGTGCCAGCAGTTTACGACCAGGCCAAGAGACCCAGTACTTC. Amino acids: CASSLRPGQETQYF. The chain combines TRBV27 with TRBJ2-5; D call uncertain. V lost 2 bases, J lost 1 base, and 8 bases lay in between. The CDR3 length is 14 residues. Germline values: CDR1 MNHEY, CDR2 SMNVEV (reference sequence).

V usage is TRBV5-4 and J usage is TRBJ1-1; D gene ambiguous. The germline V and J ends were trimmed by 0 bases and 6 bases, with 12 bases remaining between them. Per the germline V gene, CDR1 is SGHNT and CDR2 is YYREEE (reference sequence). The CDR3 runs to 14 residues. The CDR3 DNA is TGTGCCAGCAGCTTGGACAGAGCAACACCTGAAGCTTTCTTT. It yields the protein CASSLDRATPEAFF.

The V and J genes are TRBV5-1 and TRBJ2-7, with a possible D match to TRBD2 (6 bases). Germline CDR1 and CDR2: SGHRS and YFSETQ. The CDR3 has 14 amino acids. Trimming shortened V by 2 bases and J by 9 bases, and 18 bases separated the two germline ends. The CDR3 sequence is CASSFWDSGGGQYF. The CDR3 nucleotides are TGCGCCAGCAGCTTCTGGGACTCTGGTGGTGGGCAGTACTTC.

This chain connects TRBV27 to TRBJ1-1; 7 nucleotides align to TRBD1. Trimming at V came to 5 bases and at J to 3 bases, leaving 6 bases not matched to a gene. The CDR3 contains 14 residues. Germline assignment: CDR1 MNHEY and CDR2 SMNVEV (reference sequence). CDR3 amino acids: CASSPQGPYTEAFF. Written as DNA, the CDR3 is TGTGCCAGCAGTCCACAGGGGCCCTACACTGAAGCTTTCTTT.